This T cell receptor beta chain was sequenced during a study of blood T cell repertoires in COVID-19 (dated by TCRdb to about 2020). Background for the entire study: Samples from collaborators originated in the United States, Italy and Spain and spanned both the acute and convalescent phases of COVID-19. The prospective study material was composed of cDNA or gDNA derived from T cells, B-cell-depleted T cells, or PBMCs. The dataset comprised deeply sampled blood TCRbeta repertoires from subjects exposed to, actively infected with, or recovered from COVID-19. A freely available public database, intended as a resource for researchers studying the immune response to SARS-CoV-2, is where the repertoires were released. Samples came from the ongoing ImmuneRACE study (first 160 participants) plus 1,254 subjects from 6 global collaborators. The sample metadata nearly always contained a de-identified subject ID, COVID-19 status, age in years and sex. Where available, HLA class I and class II types were taken from metadata supplied by the sample provider and were not determined by assay-based typing. Broad study findings and their caveats: How much clinical and demographic metadata was included differed by source and by participant, and the metadata was provided uncurated.

Based on the germline V gene, the CDR1 and CDR2 sequences are SQVTM and ANQGSEA. The CDR3 numbers 15 residues from cysteine through phenylalanine. The DNA shown is the 45-base CDR3, in frame from base 1. V lost 3 bases and J lost 1 base, and the count of bases not matched to a germline gene is 5. TCRbeta CDR3 regions were amplified from genomic DNA using the immunoSEQ Assay, a bias-controlled multiplex PCR. On the authors' methods: Within the assay, amplification of reference gene primers was used to estimate how many nucleated cells each sample contained. To quantify the absolute abundance of each unique TCRbeta CDR3 rearrangement, sequence reads were collapsed and filtered. For each sample, productive Simpson clonality was calculated as the square root of Simpson's diversity index across productive rearrangements. TCRdb mirrors the immuneACCESS table, restricted to in-frame sequences. Some clones are absent from its copies; in checked studies, under half trace to an unresolved V gene, and the reason for the others is unknown. D and trimming come from the DNA, and the V and J calls and clone size come from that table. Present in this sample are 250,000 to 400,000 clones, around 90% of which were seen just once. Of the sample, 2.5% to 3.5% is held by the ten largest clones.

Remarks on this clone: Its target antigen remains unknown. Per-nucleotide qualities are absent, and no much larger clonotype sits a single base away.

In Seattle, one collaborating source enrolled patients while the infection was active and tracked those patients longitudinally over the course of disease. Whole blood was collected in K2EDTA tubes by collaborating institutions according to the institutions' own protocols. For TCRbeta analysis, collaborators shipped samples in one of three forms: frozen whole blood, isolated PBMCs, or DNA extracted from either of those sample types. Sequenced sample: peripheral blood. The sequence came from a woman aged 30 to 39 with COVID-19, enrolled during active disease. This chain joins TRBV29-1 to TRBJ2-3; TRBD1 matches 9 bases in the middle. Here is the DNA: TGCAGCGTTGAGACCCGGGACAGGGGCACAGATACGCAGTATTTT. Its coded protein is CSVETRDRGTDTQYF.